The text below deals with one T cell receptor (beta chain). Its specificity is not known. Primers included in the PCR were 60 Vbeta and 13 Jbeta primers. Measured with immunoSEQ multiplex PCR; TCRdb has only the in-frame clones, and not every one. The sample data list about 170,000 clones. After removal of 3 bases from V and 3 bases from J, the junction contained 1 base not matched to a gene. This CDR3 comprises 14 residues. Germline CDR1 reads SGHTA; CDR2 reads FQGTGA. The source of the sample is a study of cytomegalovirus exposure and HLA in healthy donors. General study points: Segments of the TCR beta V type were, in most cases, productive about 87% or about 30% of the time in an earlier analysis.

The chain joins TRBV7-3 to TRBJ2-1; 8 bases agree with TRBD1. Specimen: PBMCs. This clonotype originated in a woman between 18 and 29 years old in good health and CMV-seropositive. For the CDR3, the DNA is TGTGCCAGCAGCTTGGGACAGGTCTACAATGAGCAGTTCTTC. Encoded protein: CASSLGQVYNEQFF.